The rows below give T cell receptor beta chains drawn from one sample of a study of vaccination effects on CD4 cells after COVID-19. For these TCRs, the target antigens are not known. TCRdb's table, derived via immunoSEQ multiplex PCR, lists solely in-frame clones and lacks some. The data contain 55,000 to 80,000 clones, 80% of them seen just once; the ten biggest clones take up 12%. The sample was CD4+ T cells from PBMCs cultured with SARS-CoV-2 spike peptides, taken before COVID-19 vaccination. The receptors here all came from a human donor who received a COVID-19 vaccine. Each CDR3 is given with its conserved first and last residue. D genes are given only for firm matches. Where a row states a size, it is once, few, many or the class of an expanded clone; other rows omit it.

j_call clone_size cdr3_length v_call d_call cdr3_aa cdr3_nt
TRBJ2-5 . 15 TRBV5-4 TRBD2 CASSEGTMVQKTQYF TGTGCCAGCAGCGAAGGGACTATGGTCCAAAAGACCCAGTACTTC
TRBJ2-5 . 15 TRBV5-1 TRBD2 CASSLTLGRAGAQYF TGCGCCAGCAGCTTAACACTAGGGAGGGCGGGGGCCCAGTACTTC
TRBJ1-1 few 13 TRBV5-1 TRBD1 CASSYGQGTEAFF TGCGCCAGCAGCTACGGACAGGGCACTGAAGCTTTCTTT
TRBJ1-5 few 13 TRBV6-6 TRBD1 CASTDRVGQPQHF TGTGCCAGCACCGACAGGGTTGGACAGCCCCAGCATTTT
TRBJ2-3 . 14 TRBV11-2 TRBD1 CASSPTDRADTQYF TGTGCCAGCAGCCCCACTGACAGGGCAGATACGCAGTATTTT
TRBJ2-1 . 17 TRBV14 TRBD1 CASSQDQGTASYNEQFF TGTGCCAGCAGCCAAGATCAGGGGACAGCTTCCTACAATGAGCAGTTCTTC
TRBJ2-3 . 16 TRBV18 . CASSPNRDTPTDTQYF TGTGCCAGCTCCCCCAACAGGGACACCCCCACAGATACGCAGTATTTT
TRBJ2-1 . 14 TRBV7-6 . CASSLVEENNEQFF TGTGCCAGCAGCTTAGTAGAGGAAAACAATGAGCAGTTCTTC
TRBJ2-3 . 18 TRBV10-3 TRBD2 CAISPGLAGGRGSDTQYF TGTGCCATCAGCCCGGGACTAGCGGGGGGGCGAGGTTCAGATACGCAGTATTTT
TRBJ2-5 . 13 TRBV11-2 . CASSLVAKETQYF TGTGCCAGCAGCTTAGTGGCTAAAGAGACCCAGTACTTC
TRBJ2-5 . 15 TRBV7-2 TRBD2 CASSWKRGPQETQYF TGTGCCAGCAGCTGGAAGCGGGGGCCTCAAGAGACCCAGTACTTC
TRBJ2-1 . 15 TRBV9 TRBD2 CASSVASGGVYEQFF TGTGCCAGCAGCGTAGCTAGCGGGGGGGTGTATGAGCAGTTCTTC
TRBJ2-3 . 16 TRBV10-2 TRBD2 CASSRTSGIYTDTQYF TGCGCCAGCAGTCGGACTAGCGGGATATACACAGATACGCAGTATTTT
TRBJ2-2 . 15 TRBV5-1 . CASSLGVGLTGELFF TGCGCCAGCAGCTTGGGTGTGGGGCTCACCGGGGAGCTGTTTTTT
TRBJ2-3 . 16 TRBV12-5 . CASGLARTALVDTQYF TGTGCTAGTGGTCTTGCAAGGACAGCTCTCGTGGATACGCAGTATTTT
TRBJ2-2 . 15 TRBV7-2 . CASSHQGSNTGELFF TGTGCCAGCAGCCATCAGGGGTCGAACACCGGGGAGCTGTTTTTT
TRBJ1-3 . 13 TRBV30 . CAWSQGAGNTIYF TGTGCCTGGAGCCAGGGTGCTGGAAACACCATATATTTT
TRBJ2-6 . 18 TRBV27 TRBD1 CASSRTGTGSFGANVLTF TGTGCCAGCAGTCGGACCGGGACAGGTTCCTTTGGGGCCAACGTCCTGACTTTC
TRBJ1-1 . 16 TRBV28 . CASSFLRRQQLTEAFF TGTGCCAGCAGTTTCTTACGTCGCCAGCAACTAACTGAAGCTTTCTTT
TRBJ1-5 once 14 TRBV7-8 . CASATQGGVQPQHF TGTGCCAGTGCTACCCAAGGAGGGGTTCAGCCCCAGCATTTT
TRBJ2-1 . 16 TRBV19 TRBD2 CASSNPGLAGAYEQFF TGTGCCAGTAGTAACCCGGGACTAGCGGGGGCGTATGAGCAGTTCTTC
TRBJ2-3 . 14 TRBV3-1/TRBV3-2 . CASRDTTSTDTQYF TGTGCCAGCAGGGACACTACTAGCACAGATACGCAGTATTTT
TRBJ2-4 . 18 TRBV4-1 TRBD2 CASSQAGGPERSKNIQYF TGCGCCAGCAGCCAGGCGGGGGGGCCGGAGAGGTCCAAAAACATTCAGTACTTC
TRBJ2-1 . 15 TRBV27 TRBD1 CASSHRDRADNEQFF TGTGCCAGCAGTCACCGGGACAGAGCTGACAATGAGCAGTTCTTC
TRBJ1-2 once 16 TRBV4-3 TRBD1 CASSQYRGGQVYGYTF TGCGCCAGCAGCCAATACAGAGGGGGACAGGTATATGGCTACACCTTC
TRBJ1-5 . 16 TRBV28 TRBD1 CASTTSGQGGNQPQHF TGTGCCAGCACCACATCGGGACAGGGGGGCAATCAGCCCCAGCATTTT
TRBJ1-2 . 14 TRBV29-1 . CSVEWPGVGYGYTF TGCAGCGTTGAATGGCCGGGCGTGGGGTATGGCTACACCTTC
TRBJ1-4 once 14 TRBV25-1 . CASSESRGGEKLFF TGTGCCAGCAGTGAATCCAGGGGCGGCGAAAAACTGTTTTTT
TRBJ2-2 . 15 TRBV6-5 . CASRTQELYTGELFF TGTGCCAGCAGGACCCAGGAGTTATACACCGGGGAGCTGTTTTTT
TRBJ1-6 . 14 TRBV3-1/TRBV3-2 TRBD1 CASSLGQGSSPLHF TGTGCCAGCAGCTTGGGACAGGGGAGTTCACCCCTCCACTTT
TRBJ2-6 . 18 TRBV6-2/TRBV6-3 TRBD2 CASSPAGLAGSGANVLTF TGTGCCAGCAGCCCTGCCGGACTAGCGGGCTCTGGGGCCAACGTCCTGACTTTC
TRBJ2-2 . 15 TRBV5-1 . CASSWESGGTGELFF TGCGCCAGCAGCTGGGAATCCGGGGGCACCGGGGAGCTGTTTTTT
TRBJ1-1 few 15 TRBV3-1/TRBV3-2 TRBD1 CASSHHRGSNTEAFF TGTGCCAGCAGCCACCACAGGGGGTCGAACACTGAAGCTTTCTTT
TRBJ1-4 . 12 TRBV5-4 . CASSLDAGKLFF TGTGCCAGCAGCTTGGACGCCGGAAAACTGTTTTTT
TRBJ2-1 . 13 TRBV24-1 . CATSDFWNNEQFF TGTGCCACCAGTGATTTTTGGAACAATGAGCAGTTCTTC
TRBJ2-5 . 16 TRBV5-1 TRBD1 CASSAGQGAGQETQYF TGCGCCAGCAGCGCGGGACAGGGGGCCGGCCAAGAGACCCAGTACTTC
TRBJ2-5 . 16 TRBV5-1 TRBD2 CASSLAGGGGQETQYF TGCGCCAGCAGCTTGGCCGGAGGCGGGGGGCAAGAGACCCAGTACTTC
TRBJ2-2 . 15 TRBV18 TRBD2 CASAAGTSPTGELFF TGTGCCAGCGCAGCTGGGACTAGCCCCACCGGGGAGCTGTTTTTT
TRBJ1-6 . 15 TRBV5-1 TRBD1 CASSLGQGDRSPLHF TGCGCCAGCAGCTTGGGACAGGGGGATAGATCACCCCTCCACTTT
TRBJ2-4 . 15 TRBV19 TRBD1 CASQRIGTGGNIQYF TGTGCCAGTCAAAGGATCGGGACAGGGGGAAACATTCAGTACTTC
TRBJ1-4 . 15 TRBV5-5 . CASSPDEEVYEKLFF TGTGCCAGCAGCCCGGATGAGGAGGTCTACGAAAAACTGTTTTTT
TRBJ1-5 . 14 TRBV7-9 . CASSPGTVGEPQHF TGTGCCAGCAGCCCGGGGACGGTGGGTGAGCCCCAGCATTTT
TRBJ1-1 . 18 TRBV4-3 TRBD1 CASSQGGYRGRENTEAFF TGCGCCAGCAGCCAAGGTGGGTACAGGGGACGAGAGAACACTGAAGCTTTCTTT
TRBJ2-3 . 14 TRBV5-1 TRBD1 CASSQGAGADTQYF TGCGCCAGCAGCCAGGGGGCTGGAGCGGATACGCAGTATTTT
TRBJ1-1 . 12 TRBV6-6 TRBD1 CASSLRGPEAFF TGTGCCAGCAGCCTCAGGGGGCCTGAAGCTTTCTTT
TRBJ1-4 . 17 TRBV9 TRBD1 CASSPGTGQDYNEKLFF TGTGCCAGCAGCCCAGGAACCGGACAGGACTATAATGAAAAACTGTTTTTT
TRBJ2-5 . 18 TRBV5-8 TRBD2 CASPGRPGGPPTQETQYF TGTGCCAGCCCTGGCCGGCCGGGGGGTCCACCAACTCAAGAGACCCAGTACTTC
TRBJ2-5 . 14 TRBV2 TRBD1 CASRPGTGEETQYF TGTGCCAGCAGGCCCGGGACAGGGGAAGAGACCCAGTACTTC
TRBJ1-1 . 16 TRBV5-6 . CASSLASLIRAGMAFF TGTGCCAGCAGCTTGGCTAGTCTGATCAGGGCCGGGATGGCTTTCTTT
TRBJ2-3 . 17 TRBV12-5 TRBD2 CASGLGWGGGAGDTQYF TGTGCTAGTGGTTTGGGGTGGGGCGGGGGGGCAGGAGATACGCAGTATTTT
TRBJ2-3 . 15 TRBV6-2/TRBV6-3 TRBD2 CASSPSGTRDGAQYF TGTGCCAGCAGCCCCAGCGGGACTAGAGACGGGGCGCAGTATTTT
TRBJ1-5 . 13 TRBV2 . CASSQGRNQPQHF TGTGCCAGCAGTCAGGGGAGGAATCAGCCCCAGCATTTT
TRBJ2-1 few 15 TRBV4-1 . CASSQEPGPPNEQFF TGCGCCAGCAGCCAAGAACCAGGACCTCCTAATGAGCAGTTCTTC